This TCR beta chain was identified during a study of beta chain features in type 1 diabetes. General study findings and limits: The naive, central memory and Treg TCRB repertoires of patients appeared to be more similar to one another than those of healthy donors. For Type 1 diabetes patients, all four CD4+ subsets carried TCRB CDR3s that were moderately but significantly shorter. In these data, an HLA type influence on TCRB rearrangement remained unresolved.

Germline V gene sequence: CDR1 SGHRS, CDR2 YFSETQ. The CDR3 is 16 amino acids. V was cut by 4 bases and J by 5 bases, with 16 bases left in between. TCRB transcripts that were expressed got sequenced, as all of the isolated RNA had been reverse transcribed. Assay: immunoSEQ multiplex PCR; the TCRdb copy retains only in-frame clones and omits some. The sample has about 250,000 clones; roughly 14% are singletons. As for this clone: Its antigen is unknown.

Purity exceeding 95% was reached by all sorted populations. The receptor was derived from a woman aged 40 to 49 in good health. This sequence joins TRBV5-1 and TRBJ1-6, with D maybe TRBD1 (6 bases). The source material was naive CD4+ T cells from blood. In DNA, the CDR3 is TGCGCCAGCAGCGACCTCTTGGCAGGGGATAATTCACCCCTCCACTTT. This gives the protein CASSDLLAGDNSPLHF.